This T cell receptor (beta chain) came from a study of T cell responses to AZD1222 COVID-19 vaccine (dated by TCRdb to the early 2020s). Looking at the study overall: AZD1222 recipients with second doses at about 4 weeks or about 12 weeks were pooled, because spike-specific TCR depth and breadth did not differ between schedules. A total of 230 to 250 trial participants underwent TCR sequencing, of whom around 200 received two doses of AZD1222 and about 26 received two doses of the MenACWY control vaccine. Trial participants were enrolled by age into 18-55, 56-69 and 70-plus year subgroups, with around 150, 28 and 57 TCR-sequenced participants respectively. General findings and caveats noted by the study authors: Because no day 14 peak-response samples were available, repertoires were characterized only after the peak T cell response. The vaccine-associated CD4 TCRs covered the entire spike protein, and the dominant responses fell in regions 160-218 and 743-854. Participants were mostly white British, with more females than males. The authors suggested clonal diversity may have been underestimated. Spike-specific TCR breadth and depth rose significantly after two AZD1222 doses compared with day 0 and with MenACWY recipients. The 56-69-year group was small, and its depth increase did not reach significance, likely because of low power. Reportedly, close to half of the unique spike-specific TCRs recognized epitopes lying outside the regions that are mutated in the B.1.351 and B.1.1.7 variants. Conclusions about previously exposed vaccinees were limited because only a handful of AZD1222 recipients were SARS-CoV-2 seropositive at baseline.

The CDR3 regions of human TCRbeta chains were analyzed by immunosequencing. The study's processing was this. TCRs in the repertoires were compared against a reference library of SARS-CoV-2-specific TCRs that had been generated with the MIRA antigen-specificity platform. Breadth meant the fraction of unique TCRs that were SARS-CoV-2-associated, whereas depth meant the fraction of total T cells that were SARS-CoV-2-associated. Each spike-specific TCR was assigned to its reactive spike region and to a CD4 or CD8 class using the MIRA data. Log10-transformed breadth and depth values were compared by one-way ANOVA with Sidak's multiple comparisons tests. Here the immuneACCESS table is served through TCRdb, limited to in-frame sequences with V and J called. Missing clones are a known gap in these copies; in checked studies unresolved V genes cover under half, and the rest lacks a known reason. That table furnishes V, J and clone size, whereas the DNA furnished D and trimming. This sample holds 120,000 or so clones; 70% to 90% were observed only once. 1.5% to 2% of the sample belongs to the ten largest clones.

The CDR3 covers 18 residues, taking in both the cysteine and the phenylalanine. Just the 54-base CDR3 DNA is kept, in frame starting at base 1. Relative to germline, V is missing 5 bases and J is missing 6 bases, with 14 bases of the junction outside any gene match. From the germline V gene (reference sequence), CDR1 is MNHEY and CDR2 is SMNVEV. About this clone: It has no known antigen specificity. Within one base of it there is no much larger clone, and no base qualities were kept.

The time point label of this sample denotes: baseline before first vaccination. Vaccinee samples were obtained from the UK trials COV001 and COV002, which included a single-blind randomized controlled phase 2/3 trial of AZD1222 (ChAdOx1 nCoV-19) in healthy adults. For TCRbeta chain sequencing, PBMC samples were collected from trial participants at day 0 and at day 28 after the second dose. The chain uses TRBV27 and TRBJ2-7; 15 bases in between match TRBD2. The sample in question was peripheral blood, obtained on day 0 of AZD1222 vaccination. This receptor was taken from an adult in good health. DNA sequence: TGTGCCAGCAGTCTTAGGACTAGCGGGAGGGAAATTTTATTCGAGCAGTACTTC. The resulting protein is CASSLRTSGREILFEQYF.